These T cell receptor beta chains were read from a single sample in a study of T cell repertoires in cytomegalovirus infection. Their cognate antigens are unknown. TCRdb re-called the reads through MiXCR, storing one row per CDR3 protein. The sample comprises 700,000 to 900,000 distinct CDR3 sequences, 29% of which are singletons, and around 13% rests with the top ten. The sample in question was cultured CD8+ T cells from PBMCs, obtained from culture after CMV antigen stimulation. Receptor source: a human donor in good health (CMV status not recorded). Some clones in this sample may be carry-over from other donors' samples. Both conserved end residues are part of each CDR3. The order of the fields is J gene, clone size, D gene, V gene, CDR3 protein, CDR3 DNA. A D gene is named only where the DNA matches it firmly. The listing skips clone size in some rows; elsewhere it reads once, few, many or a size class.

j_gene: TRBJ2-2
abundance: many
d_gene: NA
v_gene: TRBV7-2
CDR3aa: CASTPEGVYTGELFF
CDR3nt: TGTGCCAGCACTCCGGAGGGGGTCTACACCGGGGAGCTGTTTTTT

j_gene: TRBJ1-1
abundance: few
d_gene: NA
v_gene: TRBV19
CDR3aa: CASSIRVLNTEAFF
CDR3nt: TGTGCCAGTAGCATCAGGGTCCTGAACACTGAAGCTTTCTTT

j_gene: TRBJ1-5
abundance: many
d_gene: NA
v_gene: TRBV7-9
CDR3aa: CASSLSGEEGNQPQHF
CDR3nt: TGTGCCAGCAGCTTATCAGGGGAAGAGGGAAATCAGCCCCAGCATTTT

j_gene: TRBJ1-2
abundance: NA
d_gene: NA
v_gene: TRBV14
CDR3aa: CASSQVEGVVYGYTF
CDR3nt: TGTGCCAGCAGCCAAGTCGAGGGGGTAGTCTATGGCTACACCTTC

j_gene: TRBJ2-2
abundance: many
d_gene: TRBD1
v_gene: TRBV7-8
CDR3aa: CASSFTQGADTGELFF
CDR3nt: TGTGCCAGCAGCTTCACACAGGGGGCGGACACCGGGGAGCTGTTTTTT

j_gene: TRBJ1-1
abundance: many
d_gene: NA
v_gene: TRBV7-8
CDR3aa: CASSSEGGHFDTEAFF
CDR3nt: TGTGCCAGCAGCTCAGAGGGAGGGCATTTCGACACTGAAGCTTTCTTT

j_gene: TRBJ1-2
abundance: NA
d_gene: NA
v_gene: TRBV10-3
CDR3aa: CAISERETGLFGYTF
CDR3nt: TGTGCCATCAGTGAGAGGGAGACGGGATTGTTTGGCTACACCTTC

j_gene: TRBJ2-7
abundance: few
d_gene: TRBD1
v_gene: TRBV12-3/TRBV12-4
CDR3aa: CASSLTGTGNTREQYF
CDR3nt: TGTGCCAGCAGTTTAACCGGGACAGGGAATACTAGGGAGCAGTACTTC

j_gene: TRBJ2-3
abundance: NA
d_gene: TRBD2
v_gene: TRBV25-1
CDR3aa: CASSEFFVAGASTDTQYF
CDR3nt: TGTGCCAGCAGTGAATTCTTCGTAGCGGGGGCTAGCACAGATACGCAGTATTTT

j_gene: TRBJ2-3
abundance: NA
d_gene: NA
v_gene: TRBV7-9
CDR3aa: CASSPLLDTQYF
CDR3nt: TGTGCCAGCAGTCCGCTCCTCGATACGCAGTATTTT

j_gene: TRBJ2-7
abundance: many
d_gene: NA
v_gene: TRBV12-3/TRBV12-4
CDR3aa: CASSSYVGFYEQYF
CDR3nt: TGTGCCAGCAGTTCGTACGTGGGTTTCTACGAGCAGTACTTC

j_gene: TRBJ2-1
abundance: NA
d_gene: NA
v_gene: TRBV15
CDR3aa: CATSVASAYNEQFF
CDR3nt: TGTGCCACCAGCGTAGCCTCAGCCTACAATGAGCAGTTCTTC

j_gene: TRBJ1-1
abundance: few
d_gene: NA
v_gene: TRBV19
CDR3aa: CASRRIFGGAANTEAFF
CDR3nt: TGTGCCAGTAGAAGAATTTTTGGGGGGGCGGCGAACACTGAAGCTTTCTTT

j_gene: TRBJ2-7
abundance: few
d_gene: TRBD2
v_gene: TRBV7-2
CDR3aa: CASSWTSGVKYEQYF
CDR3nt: TGTGCCAGCAGCTGGACTAGCGGGGTTAAGTACGAGCAGTACTTC

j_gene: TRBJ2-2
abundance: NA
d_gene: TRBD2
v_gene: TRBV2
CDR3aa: CTSSGRASGGPDTGELFF
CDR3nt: TGTACCAGCAGTGGTAGAGCTAGCGGGGGGCCCGACACCGGGGAGCTGTTTTTT

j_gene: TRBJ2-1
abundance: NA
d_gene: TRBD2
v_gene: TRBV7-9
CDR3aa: CASSPPTSGNEQFF
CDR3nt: TGTGCCAGCAGCCCCCCGACTAGCGGCAATGAGCAGTTCTTC

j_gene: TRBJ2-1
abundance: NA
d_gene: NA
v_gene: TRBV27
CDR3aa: CASSPPGGGGSDEQFF
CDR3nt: TGTGCCAGCAGTCCTCCGGGTGGGGGGGGCAGCGATGAGCAGTTCTTC

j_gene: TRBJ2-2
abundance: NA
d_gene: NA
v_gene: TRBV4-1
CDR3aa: CASSQDLGFGAGTGELFF
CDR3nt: TGCGCCAGCAGCCAAGATTTAGGGTTCGGGGCGGGCACCGGGGAGCTGTTTTTT

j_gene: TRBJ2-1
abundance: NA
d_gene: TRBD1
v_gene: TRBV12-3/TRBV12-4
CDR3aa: CASILRQGPYNEQFF
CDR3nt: TGTGCCAGCATCCTCCGACAGGGGCCCTACAATGAGCAGTTCTTC

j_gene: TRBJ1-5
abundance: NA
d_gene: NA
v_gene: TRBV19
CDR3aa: CASSMGVLSNQPQHF
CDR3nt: TGTGCCAGTAGTATGGGGGTCCTGAGCAATCAGCCCCAGCATTTT

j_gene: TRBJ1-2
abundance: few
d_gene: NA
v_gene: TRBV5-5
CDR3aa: CASSVEDRLNYGYTF
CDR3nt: TGTGCCAGCAGCGTTGAGGACAGACTAAACTATGGCTACACCTTC

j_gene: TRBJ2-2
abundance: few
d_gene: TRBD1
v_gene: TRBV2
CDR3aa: CASRRVRGQGGELFF
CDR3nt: TGTGCCAGCAGGAGGGTCAGGGGGCAAGGCGGGGAGCTGTTTTTT

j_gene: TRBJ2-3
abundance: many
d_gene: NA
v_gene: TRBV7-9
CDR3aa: CATLVGTSPTDTQYF
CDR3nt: TGTGCCACCCTTGTGGGAACATCGCCCACAGATACGCAGTATTTT

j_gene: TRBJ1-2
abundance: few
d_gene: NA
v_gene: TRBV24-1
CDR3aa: CATSDRTGNYGYTF
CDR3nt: TGTGCCACCAGTGATCGTACAGGAAACTATGGCTACACCTTC

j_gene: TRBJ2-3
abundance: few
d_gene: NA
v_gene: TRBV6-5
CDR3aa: CASSYVGGLADTQYF
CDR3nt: TGTGCCAGCAGTTACGTCGGGGGGCTGGCAGATACGCAGTATTTT

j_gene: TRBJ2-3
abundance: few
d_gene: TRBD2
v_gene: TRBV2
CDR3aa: CASSHPGLAGAADTQYF
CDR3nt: TGTGCCAGCAGCCATCCGGGACTAGCGGGTGCAGCAGATACGCAGTATTTT

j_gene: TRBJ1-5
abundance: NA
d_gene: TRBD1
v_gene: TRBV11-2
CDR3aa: CASSIQGGGQPQHF
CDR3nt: TGTGCCAGCAGCATACAGGGGGGCGGTCAGCCCCAGCATTTT

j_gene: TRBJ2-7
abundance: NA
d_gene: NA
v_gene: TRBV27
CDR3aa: CASSLGPGIYEQYF
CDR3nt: TGTGCCAGCAGTTTAGGGCCAGGGATCTACGAGCAGTACTTC

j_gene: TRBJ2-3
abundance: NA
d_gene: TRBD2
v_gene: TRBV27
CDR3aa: CASKLAGGTDTQYF
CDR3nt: TGTGCCAGCAAACTAGCGGGGGGCACAGATACGCAGTATTTT

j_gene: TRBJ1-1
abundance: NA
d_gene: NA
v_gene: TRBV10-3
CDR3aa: CAIRGDTAMGYTEAFF
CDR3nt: TGTGCCATCAGGGGGGACACGGCCATGGGTTACACTGAAGCTTTCTTT

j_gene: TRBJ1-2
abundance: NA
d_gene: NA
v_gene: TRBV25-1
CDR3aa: CASFGYGYTF
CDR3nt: TGTGCCAGTTTTGGGTATGGCTACACCTTC

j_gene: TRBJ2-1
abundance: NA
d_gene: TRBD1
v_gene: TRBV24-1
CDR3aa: CATQDRGASYNEQFF
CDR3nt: TGTGCCACCCAGGACAGGGGGGCATCCTACAATGAGCAGTTCTTC

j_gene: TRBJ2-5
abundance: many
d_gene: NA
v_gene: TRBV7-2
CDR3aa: CASSLGGSGQETQYF
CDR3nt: TGTGCCAGCAGCTTAGGAGGTAGCGGACAAGAGACCCAGTACTTC

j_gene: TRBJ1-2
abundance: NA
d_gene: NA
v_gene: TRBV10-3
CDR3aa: CAISVGPGLIYGYTF
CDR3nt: TGTGCCATCAGTGTGGGACCGGGCCTCATCTATGGCTACACCTTC

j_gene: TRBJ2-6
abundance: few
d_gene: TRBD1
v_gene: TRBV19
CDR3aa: CASIADRVDVSGANVLTF
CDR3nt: TGTGCCAGTATCGCGGACAGGGTTGATGTATCTGGGGCCAACGTCCTGACTTTC

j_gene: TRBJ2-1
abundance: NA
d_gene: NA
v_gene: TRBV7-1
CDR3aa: CASSNRQGGFSYNEQFF
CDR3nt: TGTGCCAGCAGCAACCGACAGGGAGGATTCTCCTACAATGAGCAGTTCTTC

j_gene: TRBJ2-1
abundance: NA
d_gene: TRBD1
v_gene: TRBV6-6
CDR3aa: CAGSQGQERLGYNEQFF
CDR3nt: TGTGCCGGCAGTCAAGGACAGGAGAGATTGGGGTACAATGAGCAGTTCTTC

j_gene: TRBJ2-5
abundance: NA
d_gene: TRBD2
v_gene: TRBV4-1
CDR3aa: CASSLAASGAQETQYF
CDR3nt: TGCGCCAGCAGCCTTGCGGCTAGCGGGGCCCAAGAGACCCAGTACTTC

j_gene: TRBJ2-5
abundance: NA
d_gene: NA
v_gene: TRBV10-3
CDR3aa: CAISENADVVAPQETQYF
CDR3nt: TGTGCCATCAGTGAGAATGCCGATGTAGTAGCGCCACAAGAGACCCAGTACTTC

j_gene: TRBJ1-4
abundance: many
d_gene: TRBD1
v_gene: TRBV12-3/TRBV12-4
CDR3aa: CASSPAPGQRDSNEKLFF
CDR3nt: TGTGCCAGCAGTCCGGCGCCGGGACAGCGGGACTCGAATGAAAAACTGTTTTTT

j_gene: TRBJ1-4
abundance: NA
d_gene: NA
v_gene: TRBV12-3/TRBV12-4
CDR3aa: CASSTLEATNEKLFF
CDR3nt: TGTGCCAGCAGTACCCTAGAAGCAACTAATGAAAAACTGTTTTTT

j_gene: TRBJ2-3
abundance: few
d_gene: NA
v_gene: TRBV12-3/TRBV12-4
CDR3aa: CASSWVTERTDTQYF
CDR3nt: TGTGCCAGCAGTTGGGTGACAGAGCGCACAGATACGCAGTATTTT

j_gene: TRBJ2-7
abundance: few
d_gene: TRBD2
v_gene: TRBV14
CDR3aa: CASSLTGTTTYEQYF
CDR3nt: TGTGCCAGCAGCCTGACCGGGACTACTACCTACGAGCAGTACTTC

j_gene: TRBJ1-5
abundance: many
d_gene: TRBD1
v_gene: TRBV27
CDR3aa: CASGWTGGNQPQHF
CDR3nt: TGTGCCAGCGGTTGGACAGGGGGCAATCAGCCCCAGCATTTT